This is a list of T cell receptor beta chains from one sample in a study of beta chain features in type 1 diabetes. The method was immunoSEQ multiplex PCR; TCRdb's version includes in-frame clones alone and lacks a portion of them. The sample holds around 600,000 clones, about an eighth seen once. Sequencing was carried out using naive CD4+ T cells from blood. Receptor source: a man younger than 40 with type 1 diabetes. Both conserved end residues are part of each CDR3. A D gene is named only where the DNA matches it firmly. A row's size may be missing; if present it is once, few, many or a size class.

TRBV7-3	TRBJ1-1	TRBD1	few	TGTGCCAGCAGCTCGACAGGGGTAATGAACACTGAAGCTTTCTTT	CASSSTGVMNTEAFF
TRBV28	TRBJ2-2	TRBD1	few	TGTGCCAGCAGCCAGGACAGGGTGAACACCGGGGAGCTGTTTTTT	CASSQDRVNTGELFF
TRBV6-1	TRBJ2-7	-	few	TGTGCCAGCAACCGGGCGACGTCGAGCTCCTACGAGCAGTACTTC	CASNRATSSSYEQYF
TRBV7-2	TRBJ2-7	TRBD2	-	TGTGCCAGCAGCTTCCCCCTTGGGGGGGAAGACTACGAGCAGTACTTC	CASSFPLGGEDYEQYF
TRBV13	TRBJ2-5	-	-	TGTGCCAGCAGTGTAGTTAGCCAAGAGACCCAGTACTTC	CASSVVSQETQYF
TRBV7-2	TRBJ2-2	-	few	TGTGCCAGCAGGGACCGAAACACCGGGGAGCTGTTTTTT	CASRDRNTGELFF
TRBV7-2	TRBJ2-7	TRBD1	-	TGTGCCAGCAGTTCGGACAGGGATGCGCCCTACGAGCAGTACTTC	CASSSDRDAPYEQYF
TRBV7-9	TRBJ1-2	-	few	TGTGCCAGCAGCCGAGACAGTTCCTATGGCTACACCTTC	CASSRDSSYGYTF
TRBV21-1	TRBJ2-1	-	-	TGTGCCAGCAGCGACTCGTCCCGGGACAGGGCCTACAATGAGCAGTTCTTC	CASSDSSRDRAYNEQFF
TRBV28	TRBJ2-5	-	-	TGTGCCAGCAGTAATGGGGGCGGAGGAGAGACCCAGTACTTC	CASSNGGGGETQYF
TRBV9	TRBJ1-5	TRBD1	-	TGTGCCAGCAGCGATAATGGACAGGGGCAGCCCCAGCATTTT	CASSDNGQGQPQHF
TRBV7-9	TRBJ2-7	TRBD1	few	TGTGCCAGCAGCACAGGGGGCTCCTACGAGCAGTACTTC	CASSTGGSYEQYF
TRBV9	TRBJ1-3	-	few	TGTGCCAGCAGCCCCCGGACAGTTTCTGGAAACACCATATATTTT	CASSPRTVSGNTIYF
TRBV6-6	TRBJ2-3	TRBD1	-	TGTGCCAGCAGTTACTTGGTGGGACAGAATACAGATACGCAGTATTTT	CASSYLVGQNTDTQYF
TRBV9	TRBJ2-1	-	-	TGTGCCAGCAACGAGAACGGGGGACGTCGATACAATGAGCAGTTCTTC	CASNENGGRRYNEQFF
TRBV7-2	TRBJ1-5	-	few	TGTGCCAGCAGTAGGGCCGGGACCAGCAATCAGCCCCAGCATTTT	CASSRAGTSNQPQHF
TRBV27	TRBJ1-2	-	-	TGTGCCAGCAGTTTATCGACAGGTTCCGGTGGCTACACCTTC	CASSLSTGSGGYTF
TRBV7-9	TRBJ2-7	-	few	TGTGCCAGCGAAGGGCACAGCTCCTACGAGCAGTACTTC	CASEGHSSYEQYF
TRBV28	TRBJ2-5	TRBD1	few	TGTGCCAGCAGTTTAACCAACAGGGGGCTCGCCCAGTACTTC	CASSLTNRGLAQYF
TRBV19	TRBJ2-7	-	many	TGTGCCAGTAGTGCTTACCAGGGCGCGGGCTCCTACGAGCAGTACTTC	CASSAYQGAGSYEQYF
TRBV4-1	TRBJ1-5	TRBD1	-	TGCGCCAGCAGCCAAGATGGAGGGGGCAAGAGCCAGCCCCAGCATTTT	CASSQDGGGKSQPQHF
TRBV29-1	TRBJ1-2	-	few	TGCAGCGTTGAACGCGGGCGGCTCTATGGCTACACCTTC	CSVERGRLYGYTF
TRBV7-2	TRBJ2-3	-	few	TGTGCCAGCAGCCCCTCCACAGATACGCAGTATTTT	CASSPSTDTQYF
TRBV4-1	TRBJ2-7	TRBD1	-	TGCGCCAGCAGCCAAGATATCCAGGGGGCGTACGAGCAGTACTTC	CASSQDIQGAYEQYF
TRBV28	TRBJ1-2	-	-	TGTGCCAGCAGTTTAAGTAGGTATGGCTACACCTTC	CASSLSRYGYTF
TRBV29-1	TRBJ2-5	TRBD1	few	TGCAGCGTTGCAGGGGGTGGGAAGACCCAGTACTTC	CSVAGGGKTQYF
TRBV10-2	TRBJ2-6	-	few	TGCGCCAGCAGTGAGTGGGGCTCTGGGGCCAACGTCCTGACTTTC	CASSEWGSGANVLTF
TRBV7-6	TRBJ2-7	TRBD2	-	TGTGCCAGCAGCCCTTATACGCTAGCGGGGGGCTACGAGCAGTACTTC	CASSPYTLAGGYEQYF
TRBV28	TRBJ1-5	-	-	TGTGCCAGCAGTTTAAAGGGGGGTGGCAATCAGCCCCAGCATTTT	CASSLKGGGNQPQHF
TRBV19	TRBJ2-1	-	-	TGTGCCAGTACCAACTACAATGAGCAGTTCTTC	CASTNYNEQFF
TRBV25-1	TRBJ2-3	-	-	TGTGCCAGCAGTGGAGGACATAGCACAGATACGCAGTATTTT	CASSGGHSTDTQYF
TRBV7-9	TRBJ2-2	TRBD2	-	TGTGCCAGCAGCTCCGGGACTAGCGGGGCGAACACCGGGGAGCTGTTTTTT	CASSSGTSGANTGELFF
TRBV7-3	TRBJ1-1	-	-	TGTGCCAGCAGCCCAATGGGGTCTAGTGGAGAAGCTTTCTTT	CASSPMGSSGEAFF
TRBV23-1	TRBJ2-5	-	few	TGCGCCAGCAGTCAATCTGGCAGGGGAGTTCGGGAGACCCAGTACTTC	CASSQSGRGVRETQYF
TRBV5-1	TRBJ2-1	TRBD1	few	TGCGCCAGCAGCTTGGCTGGCAGGGGGAACTACAATGAGCAGTTCTTC	CASSLAGRGNYNEQFF
TRBV7-8	TRBJ2-4	-	-	TGTGCCAGCAGCTCCCAACCCGGGGGAAACATTCAGTACTTC	CASSSQPGGNIQYF
TRBV7-2	TRBJ2-5	TRBD2	few	TGTGCCAGCAGCTTAGTGACTAGCGGTGGGACCCAGTACTTC	CASSLVTSGGTQYF
TRBV7-2	TRBJ2-7	-	-	TGTGCCAGCAGCTTCAACTCCTACGAGCAGTACTTC	CASSFNSYEQYF
TRBV11-3	TRBJ1-1	TRBD1	few	TGTGCCAGCAGGGATCGGACAGGGGAGGCGAACACTGAAGCTTTCTTT	CASRDRTGEANTEAFF
TRBV5-1	TRBJ1-5	-	-	TGCGCCAGCAGCCTGGGTTCCCGCAATCAGCCCCAGCATTTT	CASSLGSRNQPQHF
TRBV19	TRBJ1-6	-	-	TGTGCCACATGGGGGGGGCTTAAGAGCTCCTATAATTCACCCCTCCACTTT	CATWGGLKSSYNSPLHF
TRBV10-3	TRBJ2-1	-	few	TGTGCCATCAGTGAGAGGGGTCAGCAGTTCTTC	CAISERGQQFF
TRBV4-3	TRBJ2-7	-	-	TGCGCCAGCAACCAAGATAGAGTTGCGGACAGACCCTACGAGCAGTACTTC	CASNQDRVADRPYEQYF
TRBV5-1	TRBJ2-7	-	-	TGCGCCAGCAGCAGATCCGGGACAACCTACGAGCAGTACTTC	CASSRSGTTYEQYF
TRBV30	TRBJ2-7	-	many	TGTGCCTGGGCGACAGGAACCTACGAGCAGTACTTC	CAWATGTYEQYF
TRBV6-5	TRBJ2-1	-	-	TGTGCCAGCAGTTACGGCGCGGGGAATTACAATGAGCAGTTCTTC	CASSYGAGNYNEQFF
TRBV9	TRBJ2-5	-	few	TGTGCCAGCAGCGTAGCTAGGGGGAGAGAGACCCAGTACTTC	CASSVARGRETQYF
TRBV9	TRBJ1-1	-	few	TGTGCCAGCAGCGTAGCCACGAACACTGAAGCTTTCTTT	CASSVATNTEAFF
TRBV4-3	TRBJ2-3	-	-	TGCGCCAGCAGCCAAGGACAGTCCAACACAGATACGCAGTATTTT	CASSQGQSNTDTQYF
TRBV7-2	TRBJ2-3	TRBD2	-	TGTGCCAGCAGAATTAGCGGGGGGCTTACAGATACGCAGTATTTT	CASRISGGLTDTQYF
TRBV20-1	TRBJ1-2	-	-	TGCAGTGCTGCGACTAACTATGGCTACACCTTC	CSAATNYGYTF